The 30 T cell receptor beta chains given below trace back to one sample, sequenced in a study of blood T cell repertoires in COVID-19. Produced via immunoSEQ multiplex PCR; TCRdb's table is partial and in-frame only. This repertoire shows about 150,000 clones, about 90% found once; its top ten account for 0.55%. Sequencing was performed on peripheral blood. The receptors were sampled from a man between 45 and 60 years old with acute or convalescent COVID-19.

V is TRBV5-1 and J is TRBJ2-3, with 14 bases matching TRBD2. The CDR3 has 16 amino acids. The trim removed 3 bases at V and 4 bases at J, leaving 4 bases unmatched. In germline, CDR1 is SGHRS, CDR2 YFSETQ. This CDR3 is CASSSGTSGGPDTQYF. The CDR3 region has the DNA TGCGCCAGCAGCTCGGGGACTAGCGGGGGTCCAGATACGCAGTATTTT.

The V and J genes are TRBV3-1 (or the pseudogene TRBV3-2) and TRBJ2-7, with TRBD2 matching 7 bases. J was trimmed by 5 bases and V by 1 base; bases with no gene match: 5. Germline V gene lookup returns CDR1 LGHDT and CDR2 YNNKEL (reference sequence). This CDR3 has 14 amino acids. The CDR3 DNA reads as TGTGCCAGCAGCCAAGCGGCGGGAGAGAACGAGCAGTACTTC. Translating gives CASSQAAGENEQYF.

The chain recombines TRBV3-1 (or the pseudogene TRBV3-2) with TRBJ2-1; TRBD2 matches at 11 bases. This CDR3 contains 16 residues. Germline values: CDR1 LGHDT, CDR2 YNNKEL (reference sequence). V dropped 0 bases and J dropped 7; count of bases not matched to a gene: 5. CDR3 residues: CASSQDLVAGGNEQFF. The CDR3 DNA reads TGTGCCAGCAGCCAAGATTTGGTAGCGGGGGGGAATGAGCAGTTCTTC.

This clone is a singleton in its sample. The gene calls are TRBV27 and TRBJ1-6; 8 bases line up with TRBD1. Germline V gives CDR1 MNHEY, CDR2 SMNVEV (reference sequence). J was trimmed by 5 bases and V by 8 bases; bases with no gene match: 5. The CDR3 has 14 amino acids. The CDR3 coding sequence is TGTGCCAGCCGCGGACAGGGCCATAATTCACCCCTCCACTTT. This codes for CASRGQGHNSPLHF.

This clone was counted once. In DNA, the CDR3 is TGCAGTGCTAGTTACACAGGGGAGAACACCGGGGAGCTGTTTTTT. Translation: CSASYTGENTGELFF. The rearrangement uses TRBV20-1 and TRBJ2-2, with TRBD1 identical over 7 bases. CDR1 is DFQATT, CDR2 SNEGSKA, per germline (reference sequence). The CDR3 sequence is 15 residues long. Trimming took 3 bases from V and 1 from J; bases not matched to a gene: 5.

V usage is TRBV7-2 and J usage is TRBJ1-3; the match to TRBD1 covers 8 bases. The CDR3 loop spans 15 amino acids. CDR1 and CDR2 from the germline V gene are SGHTA and FQGNSA. The V and J ends lost 3 bases and 3 bases, in that order; junction bases with no gene match: 4. The CDR3: CASSLTGVGGNTIYF. The CDR3 bases are TGTGCCAGCAGCTTGACAGGGGTTGGTGGAAACACCATATATTTT.

The CDR3 DNA reads TGTGCCAGCAGCGAAGAGGCCAAGGACAGGGGATCACCCCTCCACTTT. The encoded protein is CASSEEAKDRGSPLHF. The chain is built from TRBV9 and TRBJ1-6; 9 bases map to TRBD1. This CDR3 has 16 amino acids. Germline V CDR1 and CDR2: SGDLS, YYNGEE. J lost 10 bases, V lost 3 bases, and 11 bases had no gene match.

This sequence joins TRBV6-6 and TRBJ2-2; the D is unclear. The CDR3 is 13 amino acids. The V and J ends lost 0 bases and 4 bases respectively, with 3 bases between them. The germline CDR1 and CDR2 sequences are MNHNY and SVGAGI (reference sequence). The CDR3 DNA reads as TGTGCCAGCAGTTACTCGAGCACCGGGGAGCTGTTTTTT. This encodes CASSYSSTGELFF.

J is TRBJ1-2 and V is TRBV6-5; the match to TRBD1 covers 7 bases. Germline CDR1 and CDR2: MNHEY and SVGAGI. V lost 6 bases and J lost 4; bases outside the gene matches: 11. The CDR3 sequence is 15 residues long. The CDR3 reads CASRMDSTGIYGYTF. CDR3 sequence (DNA): TGTGCCAGCAGGATGGACTCGACAGGGATCTATGGCTACACCTTC.

The gene calls are TRBV2 and TRBJ1-5; 8 bases align to TRBD1. Trimming cost V 1 base and J 7 bases; bases outside gene matches: 6. Per the germline V gene, CDR1 is SNHLY and CDR2 is FYNNEI. This CDR3 comprises 15 residues. The CDR3, as DNA: TGTGCCAGCAGTGAAGGAGGACAGGGTTGGCAGCCCCAGCATTTT. It specifies CASSEGGQGWQPQHF.

The chain uses TRBV7-2 and TRBJ2-1; 8 positions agree with TRBD2. V gave up 4 bases and J gave up 7 bases; unmatched junction bases: 12. Looked up from germline, CDR1 is SGHTA and CDR2 is FQGNSA. The CDR3 sequence is 16 residues long. The CDR3 here is CASSSRGLAGKNEQFF. Here the CDR3 DNA reads TGTGCCAGCAGCTCTCGCGGGCTAGCGGGTAAGAATGAGCAGTTCTTC.

This chain uses TRBV4-1 with TRBJ2-7, with no clear D. CDR1 and CDR2 (germline): MGHRA, YSYEKL. V gave up 3 bases and J gave up 3 bases, with 9 bases separating them. The CDR3 has 13 residues. CDR3 loop: CASSQQTGYEQYF. The CDR3 nucleotides are TGCGCCAGCAGCCAGCAGACTGGCTACGAGCAGTACTTC.

The genes are TRBV18 and TRBJ2-1; 9 nucleotides line up with TRBD2. With 3 bases clipped from V and 2 bases from J, the junction kept 2 bases outside the gene matches. Germline-derived CDR1 and CDR2 are KGHSH and LQKENI. There are 15 residues in the CDR3. The chain's CDR3 is CASSPGTSTYNEQFF. CDR3 in DNA: TGTGCCAGCTCACCCGGGACTAGCACCTACAATGAGCAGTTCTTC.

The chain has TRBV4-2 and TRBJ2-3; 9 positions agree with TRBD2. In germline, CDR1 is LGHNA, CDR2 YNFKEQ. The CDR3 has 15 residues. With V trimmed by 1 base and J by 5 bases, 4 bases remained unmatched. The CDR3 sequence is CASSQVLAGVDTQYF. The CDR3 DNA reads TGTGCCAGCAGCCAAGTCTTAGCGGGAGTAGATACGCAGTATTTT.

The chain uses TRBV28 and TRBJ1-5; no firm D call. Trimming removed 1 base from V and 7 bases from J, with 5 bases in between. CDR3 length: 12 residues. CDR1 is MDHEN, CDR2 SYDVKM, per germline. CDR3 in amino acids: CASSLLRQPQHF. CDR3 in DNA: TGTGCCAGCAGTTTATTGAGGCAGCCCCAGCATTTT.

The chain recombines TRBV2 with TRBJ2-5; D possibly corresponds to TRBD1 (5 bases). V was pared by 6 bases and J by 4 bases, with 18 bases between. The CDR3 contains 15 residues. The germline CDR1 and CDR2 sequences are SNHLY and FYNNEI. CDR3 DNA sequence: TGTGCCAGCAGGAAAGGTGACAGTGGCAGAGAGACCCAGTACTTC. Translated, it gives CASRKGDSGRETQYF.

The chain recombines TRBV6-5 with TRBJ1-2, with D maybe TRBD1 (6 bases). Trimming removed 5 bases at V and 2 bases at J, with 12 bases between. From germline, CDR1 is MNHEY and CDR2 SVGAGI. CDR3 length: 14 amino acids. CDR3 loop: CASSRFGTNYGYTF. CDR3 sequence (DNA): TGTGCCAGCAGTCGCTTCGGGACAAACTATGGCTACACCTTC.

The rearrangement uses TRBV19 and TRBJ1-2; TRBD1 is a possible D gene (6 bases). V shed 4 bases and J shed 3 bases, with 15 bases lying between them. Looked up from germline, CDR1 is LNHDA and CDR2 is SQIVND (reference sequence). This CDR3 is 15 amino acids long. CDR3 DNA: TGTGCCAGTAGTACACCAGGGGAGGGTGACTATGGCTACACCTTC. This codes for CASSTPGEGDYGYTF.

The chain links TRBV28 to TRBJ2-2; no clear D. The V gene's germline CDR1 is MDHEN and CDR2 SYDVKM. V was shortened by 11 bases and J by 3 bases, with 19 bases between the two germline ends. The CDR3 has 15 amino acids. The CDR3 loop is CASNRGGDHTGELFF. The CDR3 DNA follows: TGTGCCTCGAACCGAGGCGGAGATCACACCGGGGAGCTGTTTTTT.

The V call is TRBV27, the J call TRBJ2-2; D perhaps matches TRBD2 (6 bases). Between the trimmed V and J ends, which lost 3 bases and 6 bases, there was a span of 11 bases. This CDR3 has 14 amino acids. Germline V gene data show CDR1 as MNHEY and CDR2 as SMNVEV (reference sequence). The CDR3 protein is CASSFRGGAGELFF. CDR3 coding DNA: TGTGCCAGCAGTTTCAGAGGAGGGGCCGGGGAGCTGTTTTTT.

The chain is built from TRBV9 and TRBJ2-5; no reliable D call. CDR3 size: 13 residues. V gave up 1 base and J gave up 4 bases, with 8 bases separating them. Germline lookup yields CDR1 SGDLS and CDR2 YYNGEE. The CDR3 nucleotides are TGTGCCAGCAGCGTATGGCCCCTAGAGACCCAGTACTTC. Its protein product is CASSVWPLETQYF.

This chain links TRBV2 with TRBJ1-2; TRBD1 matches 11 bases. Germline V gene lookup returns CDR1 SNHLY and CDR2 FYNNEI. Losses at the gene ends were 8 bases for V and 8 bases for J; bases not matched to a gene: 4. CDR3 size: 12 residues. CDR3 DNA sequence: TGTGCCAGCGGACAGGGGGCGCAGGGCTACACCTTC. Residues: CASGQGAQGYTF.

The CDR3 reads CASMVAGSTDTQYF. In DNA form, the CDR3 reads TGTGCCAGTATGGTAGCGGGGAGCACAGATACGCAGTATTTT. This chain links TRBV19 with TRBJ2-3, with 8 bases aligning to TRBD2. The CDR3 is made up of 14 amino acids. After removal of 7 bases from V and 0 bases from J, the junction contained 3 bases not matched to a gene. The germline gives CDR1 LNHDA, CDR2 SQIVND (reference sequence).

V gene TRBV3-1 (or the pseudogene TRBV3-2) combines with J gene TRBJ2-2; possible D gene TRBD2, 9 bases. Trimming removed 3 bases at V and 5 bases at J, with 16 bases between. The CDR3 is 16 residues long. Germline values: CDR1 LGHDT, CDR2 YNNKEL (reference sequence). CDR3 DNA: TGTGCCAGCAGCCACAGGGGGCTAGCGGGAACCGGGGAGCTGTTTTTT. This codes for CASSHRGLAGTGELFF.

This chain links TRBV29-1 with TRBJ1-4; 9 bases line up with TRBD1. Germline trimming cut 4 bases from V and 4 bases from J; bases unmatched to any gene: 7. From germline, CDR1 is SQVTM and CDR2 ANQGSEA. The CDR3 covers 15 residues. The CDR3 loop reads CSVGYRGRDNEKLFF. CDR3 nucleotides: TGCAGCGTTGGCTACAGGGGGCGTGATAATGAAAAACTGTTTTTT.

In its sample, this clone is medium-sized (0.01 to 0.1%). The chain carries TRBV13 and TRBJ2-3; TRBD2 matches at 7 bases. This CDR3 contains 16 residues. Germline trimming cut 2 bases from V and 1 base from J; bases unmatched to any gene: 6. Germline V lookup: CDR1 PRHDT, CDR2 FYEKMQ (reference sequence). This CDR3 is CASSLYGGSGTDTQYF. In DNA, the CDR3 is TGTGCCAGCAGCTTATATGGCGGGAGCGGCACAGATACGCAGTATTTT.

The chain couples TRBV9 to TRBJ2-1; TRBD1 might be the D (5 bases). Germline V CDR1 and CDR2: SGDLS, YYNGEE. V gave up 5 bases and J gave up 4 bases, with 7 bases separating them. CDR3 size: 12 residues. In DNA, the CDR3 is TGTGCCAGCAGTAAGGGGTACAATGAGCAGTTCTTC. Translating it yields CASSKGYNEQFF. Together with reference TRBV9 and TRBJ2-1, the CDR3 gives the full variable domain: DSGVTQTPKHLITATGQRVTLRCSPRSGDLSVYWYQQSLDQGLQFLIQYYNGEERAKGNILERFSAQQFPDLHSELNLSSLELGDSALYFCASSKGYNEQFFGPGTRLTVL.

This chain connects TRBV10-3 to TRBJ2-3, with D possibly matching TRBD2 (6 bases). Trimming removed 5 bases from V and 6 bases from J, with 30 bases in between. This CDR3 is built from 19 residues. CDR1 and CDR2 from the germline V gene are ENHRY and SYGVKD. The CDR3 loop reads CAISLNNRRRGGMEDTQYF. Here the CDR3 DNA reads TGTGCCATCAGTCTAAATAATCGAAGGCGGGGAGGAATGGAGGATACGCAGTATTTT.

This chain links TRBV19 with TRBJ1-6, with 7 positions matching TRBD1. Germline CDR1 is LNHDA and CDR2 is SQIVND (reference sequence). This CDR3 comprises 13 residues. Trimming cost V 8 bases and J 7 bases; bases outside gene matches: 5. The CDR3 loop reads CASGDRANSPLHF. The CDR3 bases are TGTGCCAGTGGAGACAGGGCGAATTCACCCCTCCACTTT.

The chain combines TRBV28 with TRBJ1-5; D remains unclear. Trimming stripped 7 bases from V and 7 bases from J, with 14 bases between. The germline CDR1 and CDR2 sequences are MDHEN and SYDVKM. The CDR3 extends over 13 amino acids. CDR3 protein: CASNPPGRQPQHF. In DNA form, the CDR3 reads TGTGCCAGCAACCCCCCGGGTCGGCAGCCCCAGCATTTT.